The T cell receptor beta chain under discussion was sequenced for a study of blood T cell repertoires in COVID-19. CDR1 is GTSNPN and CDR2 is SVGIG in the germline V gene (reference sequence). This CDR3 comprises 14 residues. V lost 2 bases, J lost 4 bases, and 11 bases lay in between. Generated by immunoSEQ multiplex PCR, the TCRdb table keeps only in-frame clones and is missing some. The sample includes around 220,000 clones, approximately 87% of them seen just once. This sequence was found in a woman aged 45-65 years with acute or convalescent COVID-19. Sequenced: peripheral blood. V gene TRBV30 combines with J gene TRBJ2-2; tentatively, D is TRBD2 (7 bases). CDR3 DNA sequence: TGTGCCTGGAGTACCCGGGGGGCCACCGGGGAGCTGTTTTTT. This encodes CAWSTRGATGELFF.